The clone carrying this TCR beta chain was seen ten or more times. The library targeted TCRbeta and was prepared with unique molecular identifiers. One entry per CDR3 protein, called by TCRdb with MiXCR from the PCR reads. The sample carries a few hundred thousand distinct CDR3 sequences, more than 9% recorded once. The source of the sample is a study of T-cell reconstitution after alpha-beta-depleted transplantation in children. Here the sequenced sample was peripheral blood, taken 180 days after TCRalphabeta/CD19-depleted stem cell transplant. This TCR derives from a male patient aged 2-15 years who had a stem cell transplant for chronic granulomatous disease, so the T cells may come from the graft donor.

The CDR3 region is CSAADVSGSSYEQYF. CDR3 coding DNA: TGCAGTGCGGCCGATGTGAGCGGGAGCTCCTACGAGCAGTACTTC. The chain links TRBV20-1 to TRBJ2-7; 8 bases are shared with TRBD2. CDR3 length: 15 amino acids. V shed 6 bases and J 0 bases; nucleotides not matched to a gene: 10. Germline-derived CDR1 and CDR2 are DFQATT and SNEGSKA (reference sequence).